Listed below are T cell receptor beta chains from one sample, sequenced in a study of CD8 T cells in Susac syndrome. TCRdb redid the calling of the immunoSEQ multiplex PCR reads with MiXCR, one entry per CDR3 protein. The table records 45,000 to 60,000 distinct CDR3 sequences, about 91% of them present only once. Sequenced input: CD8+ T cells from PBMCs. The receptors here all came from a human donor in good health. Both conserved end residues are part of each CDR3. D genes are given only for firm matches. The size of a clone is reported for some rows only, either as once, few or many, or as a class for expanded clones.

clone_size j_call v_call d_call cdr3_nt cdr3_aa
. TRBJ2-7 TRBV7-2 . TGTGCCAGCAGCTTAGGTGCAGGGACCTACAGTGAGCAGTACTTC CASSLGAGTYSEQYF
. TRBJ2-5 TRBV12-5 . TGTGCTAGTGGTTTGGATCCCAGTCCCCGGGCGGCAGAGACCCAGTACTTC CASGLDPSPRAAETQYF
. TRBJ2-2 TRBV7-8 . TGTGCCAGCAGCTTATACCTTGGAGGGGCAAACACCGGGGAGCTGTTTTTT CASSLYLGGANTGELFF
. TRBJ2-1 TRBV6-2/TRBV6-3 TRBD2 TGTGCCAGCAGTTACTCGCCTAGCGGGAGCAATGAGCAGTTCTTC CASSYSPSGSNEQFF
. TRBJ1-1 TRBV7-9 TRBD1 TGTGCCAGCAGCTTAGTAAGGCCAGGGGGCCGTCGGACTGAAGCTTTCTTT CASSLVRPGGRRTEAFF
. TRBJ2-5 TRBV6-5 . TGTGCCAGCTGCCCTTTCCCGGGACCCCAAGAGACCCAGTACTTC CASCPFPGPQETQYF
few TRBJ2-1 TRBV13 . TGTGCCAGCAGCTTGGGCGCTAACTACAATGAGCAGTTCTTC CASSLGANYNEQFF
. TRBJ2-7 TRBV6-6 . TGTGCCAGCAGCTACTTTGATCGACACGACGAGCAGTACTTC CASSYFDRHDEQYF
. TRBJ2-5 TRBV4-1 TRBD1 TGCGCCAGCAGCCTTACCCCGGGACAGCAACAAGAGACCCAGTACTTC CASSLTPGQQQETQYF
. TRBJ2-1 TRBV10-3 TRBD2 TGTGCCATCAGTGCTTCTCTCGGGGGGGGGAGAGAATACAATGAGCAGTTCTTC CAISASLGGGREYNEQFF
. TRBJ2-7 TRBV10-3 TRBD2 TGTGCCGCCCGGGAGGGGTACGAGCAGTACTTC CAAREGYEQYF
. TRBJ1-5 TRBV20-1 TRBD1 TGCAGTGCTAGCAACAGGGGAGAAAGCAATCAGCCCCAGCATTTT CSASNRGESNQPQHF
. TRBJ2-1 TRBV11-2 TRBD2 TGTGCCAGCAGCTTTTTCGGGAGGGCTGGCAATGAGCAGTTCTTC CASSFFGRAGNEQFF
. TRBJ2-7 TRBV28 TRBD2 TGTGCCAGCAGGACTAGCGGGAGTCAGGGGGTTAACGAGCAGTACTTC CASRTSGSQGVNEQYF
. TRBJ1-2 TRBV5-6 . TGTGCCAGCAGCTTGGACCCGAGAGGCTACACCTTC CASSLDPRGYTF
. TRBJ2-7 TRBV20-1 TRBD2 TGCAGTGCTAGAGGGACTAGCGGGCCCCACGAGCAGTACTTC CSARGTSGPHEQYF
. TRBJ1-3 TRBV7-9 . TGTGCCAGCAGCCCTTCGGGGAGCTCTGGAAACACCATATATTTT CASSPSGSSGNTIYF
. TRBJ1-1 TRBV6-6 TRBD1 TGTGCCAGCAGGCACAGGGGCGGCACTGAAGCTTTCTTT CASRHRGGTEAFF
. TRBJ2-1 TRBV24-1 . TGTGCCACCAGTGGTAGCGGCTCCTACAATGAGCAGTTCTTC CATSGSGSYNEQFF
. TRBJ2-5 TRBV27 TRBD2 TGTGCCAGCAGTTTCCTAGCGGGAGAGACCCAGTACTTC CASSFLAGETQYF
. TRBJ2-7 TRBV5-1 TRBD2 TGCGCCAGCAGCTTTAGCGGGATCGACTCCTACGAGCAGTACTTC CASSFSGIDSYEQYF
. TRBJ2-3 TRBV29-1 TRBD2 TGCAGCGTTACTAGCGGGAGGGAATGGAATACGCAGTATTTT CSVTSGREWNTQYF
. TRBJ2-1 TRBV7-2 . TGTGCCAGCGGTATCCTACCCTTTTCGGGCTCCTACAATGAGCAGTTCTTC CASGILPFSGSYNEQFF
few TRBJ2-1 TRBV12-3/TRBV12-4 . TGTGCCAGCAGTTTAGCGGGAGGAGCCTACAATGAGCAGTTCTTC CASSLAGGAYNEQFF
once TRBJ1-1 TRBV10-3 . TGTGCCATCAGTGAGTCGATGGGGGCCCAAGCTTTCTTT CAISESMGAQAFF
. TRBJ2-7 TRBV12-5 . TGTGCTAGTGGTTTGGCCTACGAGCAGTACTTC CASGLAYEQYF
once TRBJ1-3 TRBV3-1 . TGTGCCAGCAGCAGACCCCGCCAGGGAAACACCATATATTTT CASSRPRQGNTIYF
. TRBJ1-1 TRBV9 . TGTGCCAGCAGCCCCTCGGGGAAGGGGAACACTGAAGCTTTCTTT CASSPSGKGNTEAFF
once TRBJ2-7 TRBV7-9 TRBD1 TGTGCCAGCAGCTACACGACAGGGGGCTCCTACGAGCAGTACTTC CASSYTTGGSYEQYF
few TRBJ1-1 TRBV7-9 . TGTGCCAGCAGCTCCCCCGGCGGGGCTGAAGCTTTCTTT CASSSPGGAEAFF
. TRBJ1-4 TRBV25-1 TRBD1 TGTGCCAGCAGTGACCCTTCCGCCGGGACAGGTGACTTGCGGGGGGAAAAACTGTTTTTT CASSDPSAGTGDLRGEKLFF
. TRBJ2-7 TRBV11-2 TRBD1 TGTGCCAGCAGCTTAGTGACAGGGGGCTGGTACGAGCAGTACTTC CASSLVTGGWYEQYF
. TRBJ2-1 TRBV5-1 . TGCGCCAGCAGCTTGGAAGGGGGACTACCCCTTCCCTACAATGAGCAGTTCTTC CASSLEGGLPLPYNEQFF
once TRBJ1-1 TRBV20-1 . TGCAGTGCTAAACTCAGGGACACTGAAGCTTTCTTT CSAKLRDTEAFF
. TRBJ1-2 TRBV4-3 . TGCGCCAGCAGCCAAGAAAGTCAGCAGCTTAACTATGGCTACACCTTC CASSQESQQLNYGYTF
. TRBJ1-1 TRBV10-3 . TGTGCCACGAAGGGGGGAACGGGCACCCAAAACACTGAAGCTTTCTTT CATKGGTGTQNTEAFF
. TRBJ2-7 TRBV6-5 TRBD2 TGTGCCAGCAGTTGGCCCCCGACTAGCGGGGGCTCCTACGAGCAGTACTTC CASSWPPTSGGSYEQYF
. TRBJ2-2 TRBV4-1 . TGCGCCAGCAGTCCGCAGACTAGTTCCGGGGAGCTGTTTTTT CASSPQTSSGELFF
. TRBJ2-4 TRBV4-1 . TGCGCCAGCAGCCAAGTACGAGGTGAAAACATTCAGTACTTC CASSQVRGENIQYF
. TRBJ1-4 TRBV5-1 . TGCGCCAGCAGCCCAGGGACGGTAAATGAAAAACTGTTTTTT CASSPGTVNEKLFF
. TRBJ2-1 TRBV19 . TGTGCCAGTAGTATAGGGCTGGGGGGTAGTGAGCAGTTCTTC CASSIGLGGSEQFF
. TRBJ1-1 TRBV6-2/TRBV6-3 . TGTGCCAGCATTCAATTCTCGGACAGGAACACTGAAGCTTTCTTT CASIQFSDRNTEAFF
. TRBJ2-1 TRBV3-1 TRBD2 TGTGCCAGCAAAAGCGGGAGCTCCTACAATGAGCAGTTCTTC CASKSGSSYNEQFF
. TRBJ2-7 TRBV25-1 TRBD2 TGTGCCAGCAGTGAATCCGGAGCTAGCGGGAGGGCCCGTTACGAGCAGTACTTC CASSESGASGRARYEQYF
. TRBJ2-1 TRBV20-1 . TGCAGTGCTAGAAGGACGGGGGTGGGTATTCGAAATGAGCAGTTCTTC CSARRTGVGIRNEQFF
few TRBJ1-1 TRBV19 . TGTGCCAGTAGTATCTTCTCCAAAGGTAGTGAAGCTTTCTTT CASSIFSKGSEAFF
. TRBJ2-7 TRBV7-2 . TGTGCCAGCAGCTTAGAGGACAGCACTTCCTACGAGCAGTACTTC CASSLEDSTSYEQYF
. TRBJ1-3 TRBV10-3 . TGTGCCACGGGGCTTGATTGGGGCTCAGGAAACACCATATATTTT CATGLDWGSGNTIYF